The clone carrying this T cell receptor (beta chain) was recorded many times. Its specificity is not known. Germline V gene lookup returns CDR1 MGHDK and CDR2 SYGVNS. CDR3 length equals 14 residues. The V and J ends lost 3 bases and 5 bases respectively, with 11 bases between them. This entry is derived from a study of T cells in Graves' hyperthyroidism and ophthalmopathy. Whole-study findings and limits: Median prediction lead before ophthalmopathy onset was 5.5 to 7 months with the model. Clonotypes that were expanded in thyroid above 0.001 mostly appeared in blood too.

Amplified TCR beta CDR3 regions derived from RNA transcripts. The TCR CDR3 was amplified in a first-round RT-PCR using the HTBI primer set. TCRdb analysed the multiplex PCR reads with MiXCR anew, one entry per CDR3 protein. The profile covers nearly 750,000 distinct CDR3 sequences, with 35% appearing a single time and more than 25% taken by the ten largest. The authors took PBMCs from 10 ml fresh peripheral blood. The clonotype originates from a woman between 35 and 50 years old with Graves' hyperthyroidism. The V gene is TRBV25-1, the J gene TRBJ1-5, with a possible D match to TRBD1 (6 bases). The specimen sequenced was blood. CDR3 coding DNA: TGTGCCAGCAGTGATTCTCAGGGGCATCAGCCCCAGCATTTT. Protein sequence: CASSDSQGHQPQHF.